The clone carrying this TCR beta chain was counted at least ten times. This sample is part of a study of T cells after yellow fever vaccination. Each CDR3 protein gets one entry after TCRdb re-called the 5' RACE reads with MiXCR. This table holds about 10,000 distinct CDR3 sequences, under 5% found once. In germline, CDR1 is SGHRS, CDR2 YFSETQ. V lost 4 bases and J 4 bases, leaving 14 bases between the germline ends. This CDR3 is 14 amino acids long. This chain uses TRBV5-1 with TRBJ1-1; no definite D call. This receptor was identified in a man between 18 and 35 years old who received the YFV17D yellow fever vaccine. Material: PBMCs, either bulk or a sorted T-cell subset (CD4+, CD8+, memory, or dextramer-sorted; not recorded which), obtained roughly 14 days after the first yellow fever vaccination. The chain's CDR3 is CASSPVAGSTEAFF. In DNA, the CDR3 is TGCGCCAGCAGCCCGGTGGCGGGAAGCACTGAAGCTTTCTTT.